The 16 T cell receptor beta chains in this list originate from one sample, sequenced in a study of human T cells and chemical hapten exposure. The total RNA was obtained from whole blood that was not fractionated. Each CDR3 protein is one row after TCRdb ran MiXCR on the 5' RACE reads. Here the sample spans 65,000 to 95,000 distinct CDR3 sequences, roughly 8% being singletons. The receptors were gathered from a male donor in good health.

V usage is TRBV12-3 or TRBV12-4 and J usage is TRBJ2-6, with TRBD2 matching over 14 bases. V lost 4 bases and J lost 4; bases outside the gene matches: 6. This CDR3 region has 18 residues. The CDR3: CASSSTSGGASGANVLTF. Here the CDR3 DNA reads TGTGCCAGCAGTTCGACTAGCGGGGGGGCTTCGGGGGCCAACGTCCTGACTTTC.

This clonotype turned up a few times. The chain joins TRBV12-3 or TRBV12-4 to TRBJ2-1; perhaps TRBD1 as D (6 bases). The V and J ends lost 6 bases and 7 bases respectively, with 19 bases between them. CDR3 size: 15 residues. The CDR3 DNA is TGTGCCAGCAGCCCTTTGGGGGCCCCAGGAAATGAGCAGTTCTTC. Amino acids: CASSPLGAPGNEQFF.

This clonotype has at least ten counts. J is TRBJ2-1 and V is TRBV6-6; 9 bases map to TRBD1. CDR1 and CDR2 from the germline V gene are MNHNY and SVGAGI (reference sequence). The CDR3 has 13 amino acids. J lost 10 bases, V lost 2 bases, and 3 bases had no gene match. This CDR3 is CASSYNRGLEQFF. The CDR3 bases are TGTGCCAGCAGTTACAACAGGGGGCTAGAGCAGTTCTTC.

This clonotype has more than one count but fewer than ten. The rearrangement uses TRBV20-1 and TRBJ2-1, with 9 bases identical to TRBD1. Germline V gene lookup returns CDR1 DFQATT and CDR2 SNEGSKA (reference sequence). V lost 0 bases and J lost 7; bases outside the gene matches: 7. CDR3 length equals 15 residues. CDR3 region: CSARDLRTGVNEQFF. DNA for the CDR3: TGCAGTGCTAGAGATCTGCGGACAGGGGTTAATGAGCAGTTCTTC.

With respect to this clonotype: One junction end disagrees with the germline gene, perhaps due to a read error. The rearrangement uses TRBV29-1 and TRBJ2-1; D gene uncertain. CDR1 and CDR2 from the germline V gene are SQVTM and ANQGSEA. The CDR3 consists of 10 residues. The chain's CDR3 is CIVQFGEQFF. For the CDR3, the DNA is TGCATCGTTCAGTTCGGTGAGCAGTTCTTC.

This clonotype was seen more than once but under ten times. The chain couples TRBV29-1 to TRBJ2-3; D may be TRBD1 or TRBD2 (7 bases each). The CDR3 is 13 residues long. The germline V gene encodes CDR1 SQVTM and CDR2 ANQGSEA. This CDR3 reads CSVTGRATDTQYF. CDR3 DNA: TGCAGTGTGACAGGGAGGGCGACAGATACGCAGTATTTT.

Only a few counts were recorded for this clonotype. The genes are TRBV29-1 and TRBJ2-2; D call uncertain. The CDR3 sequence is 13 residues long. V was trimmed by 4 bases and J by 7 bases, leaving 13 bases between them. Germline V gene lookup returns CDR1 SQVTM and CDR2 ANQGSEA. CDR3 in amino acids: CSVGELEGGELFF. The CDR3 DNA sequence: TGCAGCGTTGGCGAGCTTGAAGGCGGGGAGCTGTTTTTT.

In this sample, this clonotype turned up many times. The V gene is TRBV20-1, the J gene TRBJ1-6; D is unresolved. Trimming left V 4 bases short and J 4 bases short, with 11 bases between. Germline V CDR1 and CDR2: DFQATT, SNEGSKA (reference sequence). This CDR3 has 14 amino acids. The CDR3 here is CSAKVGLYNSPLHF. In nucleotides, the CDR3 is TGCAGTGCTAAGGTCGGCCTATATAATTCACCCCTCCACTTT.

At least ten counts were recorded for this clonotype. The chain carries TRBV6-5 and TRBJ2-7; D could derive from TRBD1 or TRBD2 (5 bases each). Trimming stripped 7 bases from V and 1 base from J, with 20 bases between. The CDR3 consists of 16 residues. Germline V gene sequence: CDR1 MNHEY, CDR2 SVGAGI. CDR3 residues: CASKTAPGTHSYEQYF. Here the CDR3 DNA reads TGTGCCAGCAAAACAGCTCCCGGGACGCATTCCTACGAGCAGTACTTC.

There are many counts of this clonotype. The CDR3 loop reads CASSPVAARYTDTQYF. CDR3 in DNA: TGTGCCAGCAGCCCGGTTGCCGCGCGATACACAGATACGCAGTATTTT. This chain joins TRBV7-2 and TRBJ2-3, with D unclear. Germline CDR1 SGHTA, CDR2 FQGNSA. The CDR3 extends over 16 amino acids. Trimming left V 5 bases short and J 2 bases short, with 17 bases between.

This clonotype was counted many times. The rearrangement joins TRBV20-1 to TRBJ2-1; TRBD1 or TRBD2 may be the D gene (5 bases each). V dropped 5 bases and J dropped 1 base, with 15 bases sitting between them. The CDR3 extends over 15 amino acids. Per the germline V gene, CDR1 is DFQATT and CDR2 is SNEGSKA (reference sequence). The CDR3: CSAYTGTVSYNEQFF. The CDR3 coding sequence is TGCAGTGCTTATACCGGGACCGTGTCCTACAATGAGCAGTTCTTC.

With regard to this clonotype: A read error may produce the germline difference seen at one junction end. The chain uses TRBV7-3 and TRBJ1-2; 12 bases agree with TRBD1. The CDR3 is made up of 14 amino acids. Germline CDR1 and CDR2: SGHTA and FQGTGA. This CDR3 is CASSDGTGGYGCTF. In DNA form, the CDR3 reads TGTGCCAGCAGCGACGGGACAGGGGGCTATGGCTGCACCTTC.

This clonotype was counted many times. The rearrangement uses TRBV7-9 and TRBJ2-7; no firm D call. This CDR3 region has 12 residues. CDR1 SEHNR and CDR2 FQNEAQ come from the germline V gene (reference sequence). V was cut by 4 bases and J by 6 bases, with 10 bases left in between. CDR3 coding DNA: TGTGCCAGCAGCTCCCCCCGGGTCGAGCAGTACTTC. Translating it yields CASSSPRVEQYF.

Many counts were recorded for this clonotype. This chain uses TRBV29-1 with TRBJ2-7; no definite D call. CDR1 and CDR2 (germline): SQVTM, ANQGSEA. The CDR3 spans 11 residues. Trimming stripped 4 bases from V and 2 bases from J, with 6 bases between. The CDR3 sequence is CSVVGAYEQYF. CDR3 DNA sequence: TGCAGCGTTGTTGGGGCCTACGAGCAGTACTTC.

Ten or more counts support this clonotype. This chain links TRBV27 with TRBJ2-6; TRBD1 matches at 8 bases. Losses at the gene ends were 8 bases for V and 0 bases for J; bases not matched to a gene: 6. There are 16 residues in the CDR3. Germline CDR1 and CDR2: MNHEY and SMNVEV (reference sequence). The CDR3 sequence is CASGQGPSSGANVLTF. CDR3 DNA sequence: TGTGCCAGCGGACAGGGACCCTCCTCTGGGGCCAACGTCCTGACTTTC.

This clonotype was observed a handful of times. The chain couples TRBV12-3 or TRBV12-4 to TRBJ2-7, with a possible D match to TRBD1 (7 bases). The CDR3 spans 15 residues. Deletions cut 6 bases from V and 6 bases from J, with 21 bases between. In nucleotides, the CDR3 is TGTGCCAGCAGCCAGCAACAACAGGGGACTTTCGAGCAGTACTTC. This encodes CASSQQQQGTFEQYF.